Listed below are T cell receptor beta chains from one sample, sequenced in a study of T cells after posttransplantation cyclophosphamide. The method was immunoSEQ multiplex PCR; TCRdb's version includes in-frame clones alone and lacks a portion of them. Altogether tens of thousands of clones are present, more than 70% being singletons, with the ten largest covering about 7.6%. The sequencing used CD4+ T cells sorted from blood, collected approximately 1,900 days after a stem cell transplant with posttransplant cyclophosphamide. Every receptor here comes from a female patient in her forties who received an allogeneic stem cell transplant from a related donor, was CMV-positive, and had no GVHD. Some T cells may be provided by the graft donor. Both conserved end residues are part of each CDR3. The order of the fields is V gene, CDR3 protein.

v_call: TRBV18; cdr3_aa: CASSPGLAGGWRTYNEQFF
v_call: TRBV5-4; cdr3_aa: CASSFSGGIYGYTF
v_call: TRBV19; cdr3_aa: CASSSWRGVTDTQYF
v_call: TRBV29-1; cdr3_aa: CSVAGGAYYEQYF
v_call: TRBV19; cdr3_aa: CASSMRGLSYEQYF
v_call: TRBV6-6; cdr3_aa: CASSFPLRDTGELFF
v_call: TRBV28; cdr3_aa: CASSAAEVGDTQYF
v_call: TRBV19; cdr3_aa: CASSRQSGDSPLHF
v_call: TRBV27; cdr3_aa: CASSLNGVADTQYF
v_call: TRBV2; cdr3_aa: CASSGQDRRFGGNQPQHF
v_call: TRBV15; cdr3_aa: CATSRDSTYEQYF
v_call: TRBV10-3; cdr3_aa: CATGTRSSTDTQYF
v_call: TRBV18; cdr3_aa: CASSPVVTRGQYF
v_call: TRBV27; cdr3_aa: CASSLRTDFYEQYF
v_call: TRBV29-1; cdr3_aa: CSVEDFTGMDYGYTF
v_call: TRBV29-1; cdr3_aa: CSVEGQGQETQYF
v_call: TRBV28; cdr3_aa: CASSNPGLSSREQYF
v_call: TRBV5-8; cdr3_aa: CASSFKPPGYYGYTF